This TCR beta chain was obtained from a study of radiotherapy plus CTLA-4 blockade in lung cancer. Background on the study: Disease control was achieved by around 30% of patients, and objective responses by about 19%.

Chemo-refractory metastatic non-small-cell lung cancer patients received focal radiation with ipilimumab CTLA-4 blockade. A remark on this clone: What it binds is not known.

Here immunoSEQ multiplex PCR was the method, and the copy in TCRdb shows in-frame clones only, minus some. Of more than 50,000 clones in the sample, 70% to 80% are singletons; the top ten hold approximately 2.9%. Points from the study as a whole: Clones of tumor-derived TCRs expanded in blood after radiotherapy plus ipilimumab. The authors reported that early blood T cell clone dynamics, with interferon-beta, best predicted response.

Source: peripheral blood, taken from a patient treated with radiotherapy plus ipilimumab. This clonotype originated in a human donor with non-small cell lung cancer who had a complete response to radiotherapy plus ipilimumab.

Here the CDR3 reads CASSLWVTGLGYTF. DNA of the CDR3: TGTGCCAGCAGCTTATGGGTGACAGGGCTTGGCTACACCTTC. The chain links TRBV7-9 to TRBJ1-2; TRBD1 aligns across 7 bases. This CDR3 is built from 14 residues. Germline values: CDR1 SEHNR, CDR2 FQNEAQ (reference sequence). V was clipped by 2 bases and J by 7 bases; unmatched bases: 7.